The clone carrying this T cell receptor (beta chain) showed up just a few times. Antigen specificity is unknown. TCRdb re-derived calls from the reads in MiXCR, one entry per CDR3 protein. The table includes more than 300,000 distinct CDR3 sequences, around a third detected once. The data are from a study of T cell repertoires in cytomegalovirus infection. Study background: It can be stated that public TCR beta signatures indicated CMV infection as well as a matching HLA type. General study results and limits: The cumulative frequency of public TCR beta families identified carriers of CMV plus the relevant HLA.

The V gene's germline CDR1 is MDHEN and CDR2 SYDVKM. The length of the CDR3 is 15 residues. After removal of 3 bases from V and 5 bases from J, the junction contained 5 bases not matched to a gene. The sequences come from cultured PBMCs, collected from culture after CMV antigen stimulation. This sequence was found in a human donor in good health (CMV status not recorded). Some clones in this sample may be carry-over from other donors' samples. J is TRBJ1-5 and V is TRBV28; 9 bases fit TRBD1. The CDR3, as DNA: TGTGCCAGCAGTTTGGAGGGACAGGGCGATCAGCCCCAGCATTTT. This gives the protein CASSLEGQGDQPQHF.